This TCR beta chain was observed in a study of control samples from healthy donors and cancer patients. Sequencing used immunoSEQ multiplex PCR; TCRdb keeps in-frame clones, though not all of them. The sample includes 120,000 or so clones, under 95% of them seen just once. Unmatched junction bases numbered 3, after V lost 4 bases and J lost 0 bases. The CDR3 runs 16 residues. Germline loops: CDR1 KGHDR, CDR2 SFDVKD. The TCR sequence derives from a man aged 45-65 years with head and neck cancer. The sample consisted of PBMCs. The rearrangement uses TRBV24-1 and TRBJ2-2, with 8 bases aligning to TRBD1. The CDR3 spells CATSDPGQANTGELFF. DNA of the CDR3: TGTGCCACCAGTGACCCGGGACAGGCGAACACCGGGGAGCTGTTTTTT.